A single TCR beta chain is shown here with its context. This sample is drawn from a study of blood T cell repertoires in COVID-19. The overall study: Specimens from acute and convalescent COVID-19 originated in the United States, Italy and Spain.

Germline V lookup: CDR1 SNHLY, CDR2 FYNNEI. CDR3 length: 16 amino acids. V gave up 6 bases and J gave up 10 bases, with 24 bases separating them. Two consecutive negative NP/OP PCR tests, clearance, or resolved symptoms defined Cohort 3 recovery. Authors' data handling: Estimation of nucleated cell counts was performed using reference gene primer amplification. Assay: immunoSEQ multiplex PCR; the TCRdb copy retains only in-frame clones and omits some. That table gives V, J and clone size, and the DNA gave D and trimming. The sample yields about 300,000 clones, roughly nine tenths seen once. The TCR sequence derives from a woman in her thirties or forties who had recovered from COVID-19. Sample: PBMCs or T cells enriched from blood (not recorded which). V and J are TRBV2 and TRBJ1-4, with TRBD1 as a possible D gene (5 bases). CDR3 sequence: CASSHDGGFGGVKLFF. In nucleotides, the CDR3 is TGTGCCAGCAGCCACGATGGGGGGTTCGGAGGGGTAAAACTGTTTTTT.